A selection of T cell receptor beta chains follows, all from one sample in a study of regulatory T cells. The protocol was immunoSEQ multiplex PCR, while the TCRdb copy is restricted to in-frame clones and leaves out a portion. The sample includes over 2,000 clones, approximately 90% of them seen just once. Sequencing was done on a sample of CD4+ Tregs sorted from blood. The receptors were gathered from a child between 10 and 17 years old with CD3G deficiency. The CDR3 runs from the conserved cysteine through the conserved F or W. A D gene is named only where the DNA matches it firmly. Clone size is given for some rows only: seen once, a few or many times, or a class if the clone is expanded.

clone_size j_call v_call d_call cdr3_nt cdr3_aa
- TRBJ2-2 TRBV27 - TGTGCCAGCAGTTTATTTGTTAGGGACTCGGGCACCGGGGAGCTGTTTTTT CASSLFVRDSGTGELFF
once TRBJ1-1 TRBV6-1 - TGTGCCAGCAGTGAATATGCGCAAAACACTGAAGCTTTCTTT CASSEYAQNTEAFF
- TRBJ2-1 TRBV19 TRBD1 TGTGCCAGTAGTCTCAAACCCGCCGGGACAGGGAAGAATGAGCAGTTCTTC CASSLKPAGTGKNEQFF
- TRBJ1-2 TRBV9 - TGTGCCAGCAGCACCTCTTTGACAGGCTTCTATGGCTACACCTTC CASSTSLTGFYGYTF
once TRBJ2-1 TRBV19 - TGTGCCAGTAAGGGAATCGGGGGTCATGAGCAGTTCTTC CASKGIGGHEQFF
- TRBJ2-2 TRBV2 - TGTGCCAGCAGGCGGAACACCGGGGAGCTGTTTTTT CASRRNTGELFF
- TRBJ2-4 TRBV19 TRBD2 TGTGCCAGTAGTAACTCTTTGACTAGCGGGAGGGCTCTCGGCAAAAACATTCAGTACTTC CASSNSLTSGRALGKNIQYF
- TRBJ2-7 TRBV6-1 TRBD1 TGTGCCAGCAGGGCCCCGGACAGGGCATCCTACGAGCAGTACTTC CASRAPDRASYEQYF
- TRBJ2-7 TRBV6-1 TRBD1 TGTGCCAGCAGGCTGACAGGGGGAGGTCCAGAGCAGTACTTC CASRLTGGGPEQYF
- TRBJ2-2 TRBV28 TRBD2 TGTGCCAGCAGTTTCCTCGGACTAGCGGGAGGACGCGGGGAGCTGTTTTTT CASSFLGLAGGRGELFF
- TRBJ2-1 TRBV7-9 TRBD2 TGTGCCAGCAGCTTAGTGGAGCGGGAGCCTCATGAGCAGTTCTTC CASSLVEREPHEQFF
- TRBJ2-1 TRBV7-8 - TGTGCCAGCAGCTTAACCGGGGTAGAAGTGCAGTTCTTC CASSLTGVEVQFF
- TRBJ2-7 TRBV28 - TGTGCCAGCAGCCGGGTGGGAAAGGGGAGCTCCTACGAGCAGTACTTC CASSRVGKGSSYEQYF
- TRBJ2-1 TRBV4-1 TRBD2 TGCGCCAGCAGCCCACTCGTAGCGGGAGGGAGGAATGAGCAGTTCTTC CASSPLVAGGRNEQFF
- TRBJ1-2 TRBV6-1 - TGTGCCAGCAGTGAAAGGTCGGGCCCCTATGGCTACACCTTC CASSERSGPYGYTF
- TRBJ2-6 TRBV29-1 - TGCAGCGTCACCTCTGGGGCCAACGTCCTGACTTTC CSVTSGANVLTF
- TRBJ2-7 TRBV4-1 TRBD2 TGCGCCAGCAGCCTTAGGACTAGCGGGAGTTTTGCCCCGACCGAGCAGTACTTC CASSLRTSGSFAPTEQYF
- TRBJ1-2 TRBV30 - TGTGCCTGGAGTGTGCGACAGGTCTACACCTTC CAWSVRQVYTF
- TRBJ1-1 TRBV6-1 - TGTGCCAGCAGTGAAGGGGGGGGGCGTCGCACTGAAGCTTTCTTT CASSEGGGRRTEAFF
- TRBJ2-5 TRBV7-9 TRBD1 TGTGCCAGCAGCTTCTCGATACAGGGGGAGACCCAGTACTTC CASSFSIQGETQYF
- TRBJ1-3 TRBV11-2 - TGTGCCAGCAGCTTATCGGGGTTCGACGGAAACACCATATATTTT CASSLSGFDGNTIYF
once TRBJ2-3 TRBV6-1 TRBD1 TGTGCCAGCCAGGCGGACAGGAGCACAGATACGCAGTATTTT CASQADRSTDTQYF
- TRBJ2-3 TRBV5-1 TRBD2 TGCGCCAGCAGCTTGGACGCGGGAGGTGATACGCAGTATTTT CASSLDAGGDTQYF
- TRBJ2-7 TRBV6-1 TRBD1 TGTGCCAGCAAGGTGCCAGGGGGCCACGAGCAGTACTTC CASKVPGGHEQYF
- TRBJ2-7 TRBV6-1 TRBD1 TGTGCCAGCAGACAGGGGATCCACGAGCAGTACTTC CASRQGIHEQYF
few TRBJ2-7 TRBV6-1 - TGTGCCAGCAGTGAAGAGAACTCCTACGAGCAGTACTTC CASSEENSYEQYF
once TRBJ2-6 TRBV19 TRBD1 TGTGCCAGTAGTATTACAGGGGGCTCCTCTGGGGCCAACGTCCTGACTTTC CASSITGGSSGANVLTF
- TRBJ2-7 TRBV6-1 - TGTGCCAGCAGTGATCTGTTGGGGGCCCGGCACGAGCAGTACTTC CASSDLLGARHEQYF
- TRBJ2-7 TRBV28 - TGTGCCAGCAGTTTAACAGGGTCCCCCTACGAGCAGTACTTC CASSLTGSPYEQYF
- TRBJ2-7 TRBV28 TRBD1 TGTGCCAGCAGTCCCTGGGACAGGCTGTACGAGCAGTACTTC CASSPWDRLYEQYF
once TRBJ1-1 TRBV5-1 - TGCGCCAGCAGCCTAGGACGGGGGAACACTGAAGCTTTCTTT CASSLGRGNTEAFF
- TRBJ2-1 TRBV6-1 TRBD2 TGTGCCAGCAGTGAATGGACTAGCGGGAAGGGAAGGAATGAGCAGTTCTTC CASSEWTSGKGRNEQFF
- TRBJ2-3 TRBV19 TRBD2 TGTGCCAGTAGTTCTAGCGGGACAAGCACAGATACGCAGTATTTT CASSSSGTSTDTQYF
- TRBJ2-3 TRBV6-6 - TGTGCCAGCAAACAGCAGCAAGGACCGAACACAGATACGCAGTATTTT CASKQQQGPNTDTQYF
- TRBJ2-1 TRBV7-8 TRBD2 TGTGCCAGCAGCCCGGGGGGGAGGGGCGACTACAATGAGCAGTTCTTC CASSPGGRGDYNEQFF
- TRBJ2-4 TRBV6-1 TRBD1 TGTGCCAGCAGTGAGCGCAGGGGGCAGGGCATTCAGTACTTC CASSERRGQGIQYF
- TRBJ2-7 TRBV7-8 TRBD2 TGTGCCAGCAGCTTACTAGCGGGAGTGGGCGAGCAGTACTTC CASSLLAGVGEQYF
- TRBJ2-3 TRBV5-1 - TGCGCCAGCAGCCCCGGGACCACAGATACGCAGTATTTT CASSPGTTDTQYF
- TRBJ2-7 TRBV6-5 TRBD2 TGTGCCAGCAGTCCGGGCGAAGCGGGAGGGCACGAGCAGTACTTC CASSPGEAGGHEQYF
- TRBJ2-5 TRBV7-9 TRBD1 TGTGCCAGCAGCCAGGGGACAGGGGGCACAGAGACCCAGTACTTC CASSQGTGGTETQYF
- TRBJ2-1 TRBV7-9 - TGTGCCAGCAGCCAAGGGACTCGGGAGCAGTTCTTC CASSQGTREQFF
- TRBJ2-3 TRBV27 - TGTGCCAGCCGATCAACGGGCACAGATACGCAGTATTTT CASRSTGTDTQYF
- TRBJ2-1 TRBV28 - TGTGCCAGCAGTTTATGGGGCAAAAGGCCATACAATGAGCAGTTCTTC CASSLWGKRPYNEQFF